The source of this T cell receptor beta chain is a study of response to subunit inactivated influenza vaccine. General study points: Authors suggested that a seasonal influenza vaccination recruits few new T cells each time.

On this clonotype itself: As yet, its antigen is unknown.

Each CDR3 protein is one row after TCRdb ran MiXCR on the RT-PCR reads. The sample yields around 320,000 distinct CDR3 sequences, approximately 20% seen once. Germline lookup yields CDR1 MNHEY and CDR2 SVGEGT. V lost 0 bases to trimming and J lost 0 bases; unmatched junction nucleotides: 10. This CDR3 is built from 19 residues. The chain uses TRBV6-2 or TRBV6-3 and TRBJ2-7; TRBD2 aligns across 11 bases. The receptor was isolated from a man aged 50 to 75 who received an inactivated influenza vaccine. The sample consisted of PBMCs from blood, taken roughly 20 months after vaccination. The CDR3 DNA sequence: TGTGCCAGCAGTTACTCGGGACTAGCGGCTGCCCGGACCTCCTACGAGCAGTACTTC. It is translated as CASSYSGLAAARTSYEQYF.